The 7 T cell receptor beta chains below all came from one sample that was sequenced in a study of blood T cell repertoires in COVID-19. Profiled with immunoSEQ multiplex PCR; TCRdb holds only in-frame clones, not every one. This sample yields around 100,000 clones, of which 80% to 95% are seen a single time; less than 2.5% belongs to the top ten. Sequenced sample: peripheral blood. These receptors were collected from a man in his fifties with active COVID-19.

A single count supports this clone. The chain recombines TRBV2 with TRBJ1-2; possibly TRBD1 for D (6 bases). Germline CDR1 is SNHLY and CDR2 is FYNNEI. The CDR3 extends over 13 amino acids. V lost 6 bases and J 5 bases, leaving 13 bases between the germline ends. This CDR3 reads CASRKGVRYGYTF. CDR3 in DNA: TGTGCCAGCAGAAAGGGGGTTCGGTATGGCTACACCTTC. The complete variable domain, with remaining parts taken from reference TRBV2 and TRBJ1-2, reads EPEVTQTPSHQVTQMGQEVILRCVPISNHLYFYWYRQILGQKVEFLVSFYNNEISEKSEIFDDQFSVERPDGSNFTLKIRSTKLEDSAMYFCASRKGVRYGYTFGSGTRLTVV.

The chain carries TRBV15 and TRBJ2-7; maybe TRBD2 (5 bases). V lost 3 bases, J lost 3 bases, and 12 bases lay in between. The germline CDR1 and CDR2 sequences are LNHNV and YYDKDF (reference sequence). This CDR3 is 14 amino acids long. CDR3: CATSSVTRNYEQYF. The CDR3, as DNA: TGTGCCACCAGCAGTGTAACTAGAAACTACGAGCAGTACTTC.

This clone was recorded a few times. The CDR3 nucleotides read TGTGCCAGCAGCTTAAGGGGCCCGTACGAGCAGTACTTC. Protein: CASSLRGPYEQYF. J is TRBJ2-7 and V is TRBV7-9; D perhaps matches TRBD1 (5 bases). This CDR3 spans 13 amino acids. Trimming cost V 2 bases and J 4 bases, with 9 bases left between them. Germline-derived CDR1 and CDR2 are SEHNR and FQNEAQ (reference sequence).

The V and J genes are TRBV6-5 and TRBJ1-1, with TRBD1 matching 8 bases. Germline-derived CDR1 and CDR2 are MNHEY and SVGAGI. The ends lost 5 bases at V and 0 bases at J; junction bases unmatched: 2. The CDR3 sequence is 14 residues long. The CDR3 DNA sequence: TGTGCCAGCAGTCTGGACAGGGTGAACACTGAAGCTTTCTTT. Translating it yields CASSLDRVNTEAFF.

The chain links TRBV7-9 to TRBJ1-2; 9 nucleotides agree with TRBD1. V trimming: 4 bases; J trimming: 6 bases; junction bases outside the gene matches: 12. This CDR3 region has 16 residues. Germline V gene lookup returns CDR1 SEHNR and CDR2 FQNEAQ (reference sequence). The CDR3 DNA reads TGTGCCAGCAGCTCTTCGGGGACAGGGAAGCGGGATGGCTACACCTTC. Protein sequence: CASSSSGTGKRDGYTF.

The chain has TRBV24-1 and TRBJ2-5; possibly TRBD1 for D (6 bases). The germline V and J ends were trimmed by 10 bases and 2 bases, with 13 bases remaining between them. Germline V CDR1 and CDR2: KGHDR, SFDVKD. There are 13 residues in the CDR3. CDR3 sequence reads: CATSPGAQETQYF. The CDR3 DNA follows: TGTGCCACTTCGCCAGGGGCTCAAGAGACCCAGTACTTC.

The chain recombines TRBV14 with TRBJ2-1; TRBD2 agrees at 11 bases. This CDR3 region has 17 residues. CDR1 SGHDN and CDR2 FVKESK come from the germline V gene. Germline trimming cut 4 bases from V and 3 bases from J; bases unmatched to any gene: 8. This CDR3 is CASSPPTGTSGYNEQFF. The DNA of the CDR3 is TGTGCCAGCAGCCCGCCTACCGGGACTAGCGGCTACAATGAGCAGTTCTTC.